Included here is one T cell receptor beta chain sequence, with context. This entry comes from a study of blood T cell repertoires in COVID-19. Across the study: The study drew acute and convalescent COVID-19 samples from the United States, Italy and Spain. The cDNA or gDNA used as material had been derived from T cells, B-cell-depleted T cells, or PBMCs.

Trimming removed 3 bases from V and 1 base from J, with 16 bases in between. Germline V gene lookup returns CDR1 SGDLS and CDR2 YYNGEE. The CDR3 covers 16 residues. How the authors handled the data: Reference gene primer amplification in the assay estimated nucleated cell counts. Some clones are missing from TCRdb's copy, which holds only in-frame ones; the method was immunoSEQ multiplex PCR. V, J and clone size reflect that table, while D and trimming were determined from the DNA. The data contain about 120,000 clones, 75% to 90% of them singletons. The TCR sequence derives from a man aged 30 to 45 with acute or convalescent COVID-19. What was sequenced was peripheral blood. The genes are TRBV9 and TRBJ1-1; no clear D gene. Written as DNA, the CDR3 is TGTGCCAGCAGCGCCCACCAAGGAACAGCGAACACTGAAGCTTTCTTT. It translates to CASSAHQGTANTEAFF. The variable domain in full, with the rest retrieved from reference TRBV9 and TRBJ1-1, is DSGVTQTPKHLITATGQRVTLRCSPRSGDLSVYWYQQSLDQGLQFLIQYYNGEERAKGNILERFSAQQFPDLHSELNLSSLELGDSALYFCASSAHQGTANTEAFFGQGTRLTVV.